This paragraph reports one T cell receptor beta chain. Antigen unknown. The data are from a study of cytomegalovirus exposure and HLA in healthy donors. Study-level results: It was likely that a cluster of highly shared sequence variants was a sequencing artifact. CMV serostatus was the sole immune exposure information available. Analysis was carried out at a later point, and it linked a missense DCLRE1C variant to TCR beta V- and J-gene trimming. TCR beta V segments were, for the most part, productive about 87% or about 30% of the time in an earlier analysis.

The CDR3 length is 19 residues. The ends lost 0 bases at V and 7 bases at J; junction bases unmatched: 15. Germline V CDR1 and CDR2: SGHVS, FQNEAQ. PCR primers comprised 60 Vbeta and 13 Jbeta primers. Sequenced by immunoSEQ multiplex PCR; TCRdb stores in-frame clones only, minus some. The data contain about 190,000 clones, over 70% of them singletons. The sample taken for sequencing was PBMCs. This chain uses TRBV7-8 with TRBJ1-6, with 7 nucleotides matching TRBD1. This receptor was obtained from a man between 25 and 39 years old in good health and CMV-seronegative. The CDR3 DNA sequence: TGTGCCAGCAGCTTAGCGTTGGGATTCACCGGGACAGAGAATTCACCCCTCCACTTT. Translated, it gives CASSLALGFTGTENSPLHF.